This is a list of T cell receptor beta chains from one sample in a study of synovial regulatory T cells in juvenile arthritis. Libraries were prepared by immunoSEQ multiplex PCR; TCRdb keeps only in-frame clonotypes and omits some of them. This sample's table has approximately 2,000 clones. Sequenced material: Treg cells from the synovium. These receptors originate from a donor aged 2-35 years with juvenile idiopathic arthritis. CDR3s include the opening cysteine and the closing phenylalanine or tryptophan. Clone size appears in some rows only: once, few, many, or a class for an expanded clone.

j_gene	len	v_gene	abundance	CDR3aa
TRBJ2-1	18	TRBV27	medium-sized	CASSSGTGPLLSYNEQFF
TRBJ2-1	13	TRBV30	medium-sized	CAWNPAKVYEQFF
TRBJ2-3	13	TRBV2	medium-sized	CASSEARADTQYF
TRBJ2-2	16	TRBV6-5	medium-sized	CASSYQGTGNTGELFF
TRBJ2-7	11	TRBV20-1	.	CSALTGGEQYF
TRBJ2-7	17	TRBV7-2	medium-sized	CASSSGTSGALSYEQYF
TRBJ1-4	15	TRBV19	medium-sized	CASSQGTGGNEKLFF
TRBJ1-2	13	TRBV27	medium-sized	CASSSQSGYGYTF
TRBJ2-1	11	TRBV20-1	.	CTKPQVNEQFF
TRBJ2-7	15	TRBV10-3	medium-sized	CAISDGTIPGYEQYF
TRBJ2-2	16	TRBV9	.	CASSGRLAGATGELFF
TRBJ1-1	14	TRBV7-8	.	CASSLARVNTEAFF
TRBJ2-7	15	TRBV6-5	medium-sized	CASSYSGGLSYEQYF
TRBJ2-1	14	TRBV7-3	medium-sized	CASSLEAGRNEQFF
TRBJ2-1	15	TRBV5-6	medium-sized	CASSLADTAYNEQFF
TRBJ2-3	13	TRBV10-3	medium-sized	CAIRSTSTDTQYF
TRBJ2-1	15	TRBV4-1	medium-sized	CASSYLASGHNEQFF
TRBJ2-7	16	TRBV11-2	medium-sized	CASSPLLGGGLHEQYF
TRBJ2-7	14	TRBV19	large	CASRETSGRNEQYF
TRBJ1-1	14	TRBV19	medium-sized	CASSPWTANTEAFF
TRBJ2-2	12	TRBV28	medium-sized	CASSLTTGELFF
TRBJ2-7	11	TRBV15	medium-sized	CATSNFYEQYF
TRBJ1-2	13	TRBV6-5	medium-sized	CASSGQSGYGYTF
TRBJ2-2	15	TRBV6-5	medium-sized	CASKLAGGNTGELFF
TRBJ2-6	15	TRBV6-6	.	CASIGGRTGANVLTF
TRBJ2-6	15	TRBV23-1	.	CASSQDNSGANVLTF
TRBJ2-6	12	TRBV6-1	medium-sized	CASTDWANVLTF
TRBJ1-1	15	TRBV27	medium-sized	CASSLSGQLNTEAFF
TRBJ1-6	15	TRBV9	.	CASSAQGQYNSPLHF
TRBJ1-1	15	TRBV7-2	medium-sized	CASSLVPGASAEAFF
TRBJ2-7	15	TRBV6-6	medium-sized	CASSPPGPYPLEQYF
TRBJ2-3	17	TRBV11-1	.	CASSEYRIGGGTDTQYF
TRBJ1-2	14	TRBV2	medium-sized	CASWGTDGIYGYTF
TRBJ2-3	13	TRBV19	medium-sized	CASSIREGDTQYF
TRBJ2-3	15	TRBV6-1	medium-sized	CASSELGLAGATQYF
TRBJ1-5	14	TRBV19	medium-sized	CASDRSGGGQPQHF
TRBJ2-7	14	TRBV30	.	CAWSGGLNPYEQYF
TRBJ1-6	15	TRBV5-1	.	CASSLAGWGNSPLHF
TRBJ1-2	13	TRBV10-3	medium-sized	CAISETGDYGYTF
TRBJ2-3	16	TRBV5-1	medium-sized	CASSLEGQLGRDTQYF
TRBJ2-3	18	TRBV5-1	medium-sized	CASRFWTSGRASTDTQYF
TRBJ2-3	14	TRBV7-3	.	CASSWTGGTDTQYF
TRBJ1-2	14	TRBV5-4	medium-sized	CASSLGSGSGGYTF
TRBJ2-3	13	TRBV4-3	medium-sized	CASSQVGALAQYF
TRBJ1-4	14	TRBV5-4	medium-sized	CASSLQGIGEKLFF
TRBJ2-2	17	TRBV19	medium-sized	CASSISGLASNTGELFF
TRBJ2-3	16	TRBV5-1	medium-sized	CASSPGTTQVLDTQYF
TRBJ2-7	17	TRBV6-1	medium-sized	CASSEWTSGATSYEQYF
TRBJ2-1	14	TRBV7-6	medium-sized	CASSIVAGVGEQFF
TRBJ1-2	11	TRBV6-1	.	CASSYGVRFTF
TRBJ1-4	11	TRBV30	medium-sized	CAWSGGEKLFF
TRBJ1-6	13	TRBV2	.	CASERGANSPLHF
TRBJ1-2	13	TRBV2	medium-sized	CASRPPRAYGYTF
TRBJ1-4	12	TRBV7-9	medium-sized	CASSSTNEKLFF
TRBJ2-2	12	TRBV5-1	medium-sized	CASSLLAGELFF
TRBJ1-4	14	TRBV13	medium-sized	CASSLTATNEKLFF